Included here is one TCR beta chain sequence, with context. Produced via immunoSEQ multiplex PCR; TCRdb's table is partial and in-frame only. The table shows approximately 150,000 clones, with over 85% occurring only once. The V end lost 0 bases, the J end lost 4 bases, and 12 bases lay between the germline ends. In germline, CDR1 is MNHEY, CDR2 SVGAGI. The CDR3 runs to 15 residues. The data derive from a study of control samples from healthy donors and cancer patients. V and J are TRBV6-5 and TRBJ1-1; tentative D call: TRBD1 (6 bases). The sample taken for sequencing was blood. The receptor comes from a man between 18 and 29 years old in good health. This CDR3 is CASSYSDRLGTEAFF. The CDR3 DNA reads TGTGCCAGCAGTTACTCGGACAGATTGGGCACTGAAGCTTTCTTT.